The rows below give T cell receptor beta chains drawn from one sample of a study of OX40 agonist ivuxolimab in advanced cancers. Clones were read by immunoSEQ multiplex PCR, and TCRdb kept only the in-frame ones, dropping some. This table holds some 51,000 clones, 70% to 90% found once. This specimen was CD4+ or CD8+ T cells sorted from blood, taken in a trial of the OX40 agonist ivuxolimab. These receptors all stem from an adult with an advanced solid tumor such as melanoma, head and neck, liver or kidney cancer. CDR3s include the opening cysteine and the closing phenylalanine or tryptophan. Some rows mark clone size as missing; the rest say once, few, many or name a class of expanded clone.

size: .; V: TRBV7-6; J: TRBJ2-7; CDR3: CASSSGTLEQYF
size: once; V: TRBV6-1; J: TRBJ2-5; CDR3: CASSELRVRETQYF
size: .; V: TRBV19; J: TRBJ2-2; CDR3: CATTDRTGELFF
size: many; V: TRBV11-3; J: TRBJ1-1; CDR3: CASSSPPSTEAFF
size: .; V: TRBV7-2; J: .; CDR3: CASSLTRYEQYF
size: .; V: TRBV19; J: TRBJ2-2; CDR3: CASFSWAGGMNTGELFF
size: .; V: TRBV29-1; J: TRBJ1-4; CDR3: CSVIFVVVGAEKLFF
size: few; V: TRBV6-5; J: TRBJ2-5; CDR3: CASSYSMGRAETQYF
size: .; V: TRBV19; J: TRBJ1-2; CDR3: CASSIPRQNYGYTF
size: .; V: TRBV6-1; J: TRBJ2-1; CDR3: CASGQITYNEQFF
size: few; V: TRBV5-4; J: TRBJ2-7; CDR3: CASSNPGGPDWNEQYF
size: .; V: TRBV10-1; J: TRBJ2-5; CDR3: CASSEGGAGQATQYF
size: .; V: TRBV5-1; J: TRBJ2-2; CDR3: CASSLRFMGSNTGELFF
size: .; V: TRBV10-2; J: .; CDR3: CASSESTWAGVPYEQYF
size: .; V: TRBV28; J: TRBJ1-3; CDR3: CASSFDRHSGNTIYF
size: .; V: TRBV7-8; J: TRBJ2-6; CDR3: CASSSSIGRGSSGANVLTF
size: .; V: TRBV23-1; J: TRBJ1-1; CDR3: CASGRDWRNTEAFF
size: once; V: TRBV4-1; J: TRBJ2-7; CDR3: CASSLSGSPYEQYF
size: .; V: TRBV19; J: TRBJ2-5; CDR3: CASSIVSGQGEKTQYF
size: once; V: TRBV5-1; J: TRBJ1-2; CDR3: CASSSVAAHYGYTF
size: .; V: TRBV19; J: TRBJ1-1; CDR3: CASSRDRGYEAFF
size: .; V: TRBV7-3; J: TRBJ2-5; CDR3: CASSLGQRDRETQYF
size: .; V: TRBV5-1; J: TRBJ2-7; CDR3: CASSLTGGPVEQYF
size: once; V: TRBV7-2; J: TRBJ1-1; CDR3: CASSLVGVTEAFF
size: .; V: TRBV5-5; J: TRBJ1-2; CDR3: CASSLMRTSSSYGYTF
size: .; V: TRBV6-5; J: TRBJ2-1; CDR3: CASSYTGTSGKPRFF
size: hyperexpanded; V: TRBV28; J: TRBJ1-5; CDR3: CASILTQGSNQPQHF
size: .; V: TRBV10-3; J: TRBJ1-5; CDR3: CAISESAGVGQPQHF
size: .; V: TRBV28; J: TRBJ1-5; CDR3: CASSQSTGGAKRPQHF
size: .; V: TRBV7-9; J: TRBJ2-7; CDR3: CASSPLAGGSLNYEQYF
size: .; V: TRBV9; J: TRBJ2-5; CDR3: CASSFTGQGRETQYF
size: .; V: TRBV5-1; J: TRBJ1-1; CDR3: CASSLEPDPRTEAFF
size: once; V: TRBV5-1; J: TRBJ2-5; CDR3: CASSLVRGGVGTQYF
size: .; V: TRBV5-1; J: TRBJ1-1; CDR3: CASSLAIANTEAFF
size: .; V: TRBV30; J: TRBJ2-1; CDR3: CAWRLAGDAEQFF
size: .; V: TRBV14; J: TRBJ2-7; CDR3: CASSPDWDRSSYEQYF
size: .; V: TRBV19; J: TRBJ2-1; CDR3: CASSNRLPYNEQFF
size: .; V: TRBV18; J: TRBJ1-4; CDR3: CASSPGLNEKLFF
size: once; V: TRBV10-2; J: TRBJ2-1; CDR3: CASSLKRGPHEQFF
size: .; V: TRBV11-2; J: TRBJ2-5; CDR3: CASTRGLAGRQETQYF
size: .; V: TRBV19; J: TRBJ2-3; CDR3: CASSPRRGGSPLTDTQYF